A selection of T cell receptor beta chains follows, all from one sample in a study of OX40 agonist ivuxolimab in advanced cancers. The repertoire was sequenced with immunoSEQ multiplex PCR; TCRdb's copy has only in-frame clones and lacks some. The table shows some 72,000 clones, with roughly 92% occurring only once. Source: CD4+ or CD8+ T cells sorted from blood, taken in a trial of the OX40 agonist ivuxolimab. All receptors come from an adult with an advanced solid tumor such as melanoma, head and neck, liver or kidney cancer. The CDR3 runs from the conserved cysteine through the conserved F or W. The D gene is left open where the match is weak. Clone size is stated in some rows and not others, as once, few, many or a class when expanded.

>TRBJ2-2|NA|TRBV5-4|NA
TGTGCCAGCAGCTTGTTTCAGCATCTCACCGGGGAGCTGTTTTTT
CASSLFQHLTGELFF
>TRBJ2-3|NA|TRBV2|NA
TGTGCCAGCAGCGAACGAGCCTCCCGCACAGATACGCAGTATTTT
CASSERASRTDTQYF
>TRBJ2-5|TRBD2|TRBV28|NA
TGTGCCAGCCACCTCCGGGAGGCGGAGACCCAGTACTTC
CASHLREAETQYF
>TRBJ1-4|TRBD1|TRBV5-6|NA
TGTGCCAGCAGCGCTTCAGGGGGGAGAGATGAAAAACTGTTTTTT
CASSASGGRDEKLFF
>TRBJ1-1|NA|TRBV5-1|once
TGCGCCAGCAGCTTACTCGGGACACCCGGGACTGAAGCTTTCTTT
CASSLLGTPGTEAFF
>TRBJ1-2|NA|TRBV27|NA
TGTGCCAGCAGTCAACAGGGTCCTAACTATGGCTACACCTTC
CASSQQGPNYGYTF
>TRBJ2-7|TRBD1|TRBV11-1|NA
TGTGCCAGCAGCCCCGGGACAGGGGGACGTTGGCAGTACTTC
CASSPGTGGRWQYF
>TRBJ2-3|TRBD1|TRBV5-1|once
TGCGCCAGCAGCATAGCCCTCCCGGGACAGTTGGCAGATACGCAGTATTTT
CASSIALPGQLADTQYF
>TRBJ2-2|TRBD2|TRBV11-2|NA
TGTGCCAGCAGCTTAATAAGCGGGGGGGCCTATACCGGGGAGCTGTTTTTT
CASSLISGGAYTGELFF
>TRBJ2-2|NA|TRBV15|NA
TGTGCCACCAGCAGAGACCTAACAGGGATCGGGGAGCTGTTTTTT
CATSRDLTGIGELFF
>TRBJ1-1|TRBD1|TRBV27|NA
TGTGCCAGCAGTTTGTCGGGGACAGGAGGAGCTTTCTTT
CASSLSGTGGAFF
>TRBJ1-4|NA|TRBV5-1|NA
TGCGCCAGCAGCCCGGTAGTCCAGGGCCCCCTGAAACTGTTTTTT
CASSPVVQGPLKLFF
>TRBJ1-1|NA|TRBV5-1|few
TGCGCCAGCAGCCCCCAGGACCCGAACACTGAAGCTTTCTTT
CASSPQDPNTEAFF
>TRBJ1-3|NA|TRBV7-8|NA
TGTGCCAGCAGCCATACGCTGGGACTGTCTGGAAACACCATATATTTT
CASSHTLGLSGNTIYF
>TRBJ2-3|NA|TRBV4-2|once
TGTGCCAGCAGCCAAGTATCGAGGGGGGGCCGGCCAGATACGCAGTATTTT
CASSQVSRGGRPDTQYF
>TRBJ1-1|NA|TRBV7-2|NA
TGTGCCAGCAGCTTTTCTGCAGTTTCTGAAGCTTTCTTT
CASSFSAVSEAFF
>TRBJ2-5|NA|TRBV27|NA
TGTGCCAGCAGTTCCCCTCAGGGGGGGGGAGAGACCCAGTACTTC
CASSSPQGGGETQYF
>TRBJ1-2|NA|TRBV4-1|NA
TGCGCCAGCAGCCAGCAGGGGACCTATGGCTACACCTTC
CASSQQGTYGYTF
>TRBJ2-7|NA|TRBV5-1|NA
TGCGCCAGCAGCTTGTCATTCGACAGGAGAGGGTACGAGCAGTACTTC
CASSLSFDRRGYEQYF
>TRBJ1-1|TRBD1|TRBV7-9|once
TGTGCCAGCAGCCCGCCACAGGGGGAGAACACTGAAGCTTTCTTT
CASSPPQGENTEAFF
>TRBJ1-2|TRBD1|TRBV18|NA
TGTGCCAGCTCACCATCTCAGGGGGGCAGCTACACCTTC
CASSPSQGGSYTF
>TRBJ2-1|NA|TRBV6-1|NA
TGTGCCAGCAGTGAAACGCGACAGACCGGGCAGTTCTTC
CASSETRQTGQFF
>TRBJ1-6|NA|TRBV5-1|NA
TGCGCCAGCAGATCGGCGAGCTCCTATAATTCACCCCTCCACTTT
CASRSASSYNSPLHF
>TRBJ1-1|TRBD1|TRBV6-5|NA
TGTGCCAGCAGTCGACCGGGACAGGAGAACACTGAAGCTTTCTTT
CASSRPGQENTEAFF
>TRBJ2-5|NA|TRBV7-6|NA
TGTGCCAGCAGATCGGTCGGTCAAGAGACCCAGTACTTC
CASRSVGQETQYF
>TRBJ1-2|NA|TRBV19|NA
TGTGCCAGTAACCCCACAGGGCAGGGCACCTATGGCTACACCTTC
CASNPTGQGTYGYTF
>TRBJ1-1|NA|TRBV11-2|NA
TGTGCCAGCAGTTCAGGGGCGATACAGTGTATCTTT
CASSSGAIQCIF
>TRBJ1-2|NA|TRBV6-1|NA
TGTGCCAGCAGTGAAGCAGGGGGGACGGCCTATGGCTACACCTTC
CASSEAGGTAYGYTF
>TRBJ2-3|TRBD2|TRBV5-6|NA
TGTGCCAGCAGCCGTATAGCGGGAGGTGATACGCAGTATTTT
CASSRIAGGDTQYF
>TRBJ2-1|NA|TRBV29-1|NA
TGCAGCGTTCCAGGAGCGCGAATTTACAATGAGCAGTTCTTC
CSVPGARIYNEQFF
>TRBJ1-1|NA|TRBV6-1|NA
TGTGCCAGCGAGGGGGGCGGTGAAGCTTTCTTT
CASEGGGEAFF
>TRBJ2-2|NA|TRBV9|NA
TGTGCCAGCAGCGGGTCCCTTCAGGGCGGGGAGCTGTTTTTT
CASSGSLQGGELFF
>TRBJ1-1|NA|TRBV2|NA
TGTGCCAGCAGGCAAATGACAGGAGGCACTGAAGCTTTCTTT
CASRQMTGGTEAFF
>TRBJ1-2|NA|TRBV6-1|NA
TGTGCCAGCAGTCCTAGAGAGGATGGCTACACCTTC
CASSPREDGYTF
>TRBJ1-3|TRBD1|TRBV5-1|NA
TGCGCCAGCAGCTTGGCCGGACAGGGCTCTGGAAACACCATATATTTT
CASSLAGQGSGNTIYF
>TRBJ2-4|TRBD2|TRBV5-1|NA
TGCGCCAGCAGCCCCATAGCGGGCGCCAAAAACATTCAGTACTTC
CASSPIAGAKNIQYF
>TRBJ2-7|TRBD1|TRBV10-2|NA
TGCGCCAGCAGCTGGGACAGGGCCTACGAGCAGTACTTC
CASSWDRAYEQYF
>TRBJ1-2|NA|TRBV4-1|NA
TGCGCCAGCAGCCACCCAGGGTTTGGGATCTATGGCTACACCTTC
CASSHPGFGIYGYTF
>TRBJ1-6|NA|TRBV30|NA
TGTGCCTGGAGTGTTCGGTTGGCTTGGCAATCACCCCTCCACTTT
CAWSVRLAWQSPLHF
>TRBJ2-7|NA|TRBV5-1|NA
TGCGCCAGCAGCTTGGTGCAGGGTGCCTACGAGCAGTACTTC
CASSLVQGAYEQYF
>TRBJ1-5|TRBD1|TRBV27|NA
TGTGCCAGCAGTCCGACAGGGGCGAAGGCAAACAAGCCCCAGCATTTT
CASSPTGAKANKPQHF
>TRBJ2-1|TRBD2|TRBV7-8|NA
TGTGCCAGCAGATTTGGGACTAACATTTACAATGAGCAGTTCTTC
CASRFGTNIYNEQFF
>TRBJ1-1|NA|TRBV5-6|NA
TGTGCCAGCAGCCCTCCGGGTCTTCAAATGAACACTGAAGCTTTCTTT
CASSPPGLQMNTEAFF
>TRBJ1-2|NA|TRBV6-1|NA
TGTGCCAGCAGTGAAGGCGCCGGAAACTATGGCTACACCTTC
CASSEGAGNYGYTF
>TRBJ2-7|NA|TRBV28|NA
TGTGCCAGCTTACAGGGTTCCTACGAGCAGTACTTC
CASLQGSYEQYF
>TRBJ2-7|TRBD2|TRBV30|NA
TGTGCCTGGAGTTTGCTAGCGGGAATAGAGCAGTACTTC
CAWSLLAGIEQYF
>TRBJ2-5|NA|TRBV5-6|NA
TGTGCCAGCAGCAGAAGGCGGATCCAAGAGACCCAGTACTTC
CASSRRRIQETQYF